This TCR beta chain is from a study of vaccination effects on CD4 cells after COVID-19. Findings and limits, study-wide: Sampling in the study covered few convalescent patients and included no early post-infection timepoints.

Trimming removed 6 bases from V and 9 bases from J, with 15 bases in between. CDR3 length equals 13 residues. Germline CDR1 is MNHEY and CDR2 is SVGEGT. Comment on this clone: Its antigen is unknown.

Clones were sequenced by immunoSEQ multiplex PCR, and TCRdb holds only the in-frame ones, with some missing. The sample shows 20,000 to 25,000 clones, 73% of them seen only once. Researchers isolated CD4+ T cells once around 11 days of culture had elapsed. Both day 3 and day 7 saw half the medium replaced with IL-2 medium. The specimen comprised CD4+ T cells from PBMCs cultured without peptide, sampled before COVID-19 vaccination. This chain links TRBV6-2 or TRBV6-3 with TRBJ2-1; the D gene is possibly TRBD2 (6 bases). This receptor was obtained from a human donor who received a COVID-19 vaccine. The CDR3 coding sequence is TGTGCCAGCAGCCCCTCTAGCGTTGGTGAGCAGTTCTTC. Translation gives CASSPSSVGEQFF.